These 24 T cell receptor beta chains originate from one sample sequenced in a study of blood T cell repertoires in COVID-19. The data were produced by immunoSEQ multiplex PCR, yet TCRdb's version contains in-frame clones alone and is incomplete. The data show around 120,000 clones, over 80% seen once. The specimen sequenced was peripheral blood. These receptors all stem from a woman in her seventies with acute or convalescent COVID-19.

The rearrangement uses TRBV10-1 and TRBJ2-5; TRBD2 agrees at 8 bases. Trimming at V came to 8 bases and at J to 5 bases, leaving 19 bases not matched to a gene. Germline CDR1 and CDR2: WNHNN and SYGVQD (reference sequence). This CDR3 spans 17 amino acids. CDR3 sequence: CASSPPMTGGRGETQYF. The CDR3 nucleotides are TGCGCCAGCTCCCCGCCCATGACGGGGGGGAGAGGGGAGACCCAGTACTTC.

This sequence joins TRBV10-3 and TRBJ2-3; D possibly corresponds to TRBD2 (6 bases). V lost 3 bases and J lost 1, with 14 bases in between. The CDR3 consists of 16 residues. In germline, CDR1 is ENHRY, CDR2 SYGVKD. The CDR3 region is CAISDTSWARTDTQYF. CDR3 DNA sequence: TGTGCCATCAGTGATACTAGCTGGGCCCGCACAGATACGCAGTATTTT.

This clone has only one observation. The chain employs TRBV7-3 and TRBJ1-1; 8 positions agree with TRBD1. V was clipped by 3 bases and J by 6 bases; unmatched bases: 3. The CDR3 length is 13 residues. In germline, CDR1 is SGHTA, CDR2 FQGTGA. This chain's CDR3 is CASSLQGAAEAFF. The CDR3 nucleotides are TGTGCCAGCAGCTTGCAGGGGGCTGCTGAAGCTTTCTTT.

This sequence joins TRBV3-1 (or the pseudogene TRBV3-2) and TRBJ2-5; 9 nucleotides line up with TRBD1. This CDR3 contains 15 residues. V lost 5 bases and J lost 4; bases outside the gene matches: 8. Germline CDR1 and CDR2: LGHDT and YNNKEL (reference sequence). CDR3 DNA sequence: TGTGCCAGCAGCACGCGGACAGGGGTAGGAGAGACCCAGTACTTC. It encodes CASSTRTGVGETQYF.

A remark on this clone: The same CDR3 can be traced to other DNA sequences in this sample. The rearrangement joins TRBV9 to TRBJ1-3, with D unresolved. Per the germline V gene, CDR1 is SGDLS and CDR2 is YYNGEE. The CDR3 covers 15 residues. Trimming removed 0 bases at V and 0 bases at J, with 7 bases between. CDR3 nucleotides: TGTGCCAGCAGCGTAGGTACGAGCTCTGGAAACACCATATATTTT. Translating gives CASSVGTSSGNTIYF.

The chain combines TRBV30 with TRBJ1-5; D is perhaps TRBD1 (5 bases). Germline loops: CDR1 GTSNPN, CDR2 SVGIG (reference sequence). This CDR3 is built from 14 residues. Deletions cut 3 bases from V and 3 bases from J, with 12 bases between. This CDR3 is CAWSVGGNNQPQHF. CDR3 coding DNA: TGTGCCTGGAGCGTTGGGGGGAACAATCAGCCCCAGCATTTT.

CDR3: CASRTGQGEEKLFF. The CDR3 coding sequence is TGCGCCAGCAGGACCGGACAGGGGGAGGAAAAACTGTTTTTT. The chain carries TRBV10-2 and TRBJ1-4; 10 nucleotides match TRBD1. Trimming removed 6 bases from V and 8 bases from J; junction bases left unmatched: 6. Germline CDR1 reads WSHSY; CDR2 reads SAAADI. The CDR3 extends over 14 amino acids.

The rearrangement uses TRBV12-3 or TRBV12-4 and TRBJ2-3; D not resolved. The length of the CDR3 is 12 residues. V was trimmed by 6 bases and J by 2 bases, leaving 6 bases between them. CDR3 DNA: TGTGCCAGCAGCGGAGTCACAGATACGCAGTATTTT. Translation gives CASSGVTDTQYF.

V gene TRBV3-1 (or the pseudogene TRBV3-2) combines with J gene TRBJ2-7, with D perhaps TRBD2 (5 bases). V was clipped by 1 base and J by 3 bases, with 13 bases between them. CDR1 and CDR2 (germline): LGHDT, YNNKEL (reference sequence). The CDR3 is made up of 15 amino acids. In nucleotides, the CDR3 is TGTGCCAGCAGCCAAGTCGGCTTGGCGGGCTACGAGCAGTACTTC. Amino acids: CASSQVGLAGYEQYF.

The CDR3 is CATSGGLSSGANVLTF. CDR3 bases: TGTGCCACCTCAGGGGGCCTTAGCTCTGGGGCCAACGTCCTGACTTTC. The chain links TRBV24-1 to TRBJ2-6; 8 bases match TRBD1. The CDR3 runs 16 residues. Germline CDR1 reads KGHDR; CDR2 reads SFDVKD. J lost 0 bases, V lost 9 bases, and 6 bases had no gene match.

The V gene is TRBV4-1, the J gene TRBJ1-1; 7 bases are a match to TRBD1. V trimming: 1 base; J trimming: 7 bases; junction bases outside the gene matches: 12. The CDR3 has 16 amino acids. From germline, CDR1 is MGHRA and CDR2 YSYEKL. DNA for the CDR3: TGCGCCAGCAGCCAAGCTAAACAGGGGAGGATTATTGAAGCTTTCTTT. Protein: CASSQAKQGRIIEAFF.

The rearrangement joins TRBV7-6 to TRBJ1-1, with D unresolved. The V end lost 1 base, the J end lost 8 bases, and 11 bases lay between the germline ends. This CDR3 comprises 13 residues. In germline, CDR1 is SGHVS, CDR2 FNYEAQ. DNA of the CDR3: TGTGCCAGCAGCTTAGGGCGGGAAAGGGAAGCTTTCTTT. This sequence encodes CASSLGREREAFF.

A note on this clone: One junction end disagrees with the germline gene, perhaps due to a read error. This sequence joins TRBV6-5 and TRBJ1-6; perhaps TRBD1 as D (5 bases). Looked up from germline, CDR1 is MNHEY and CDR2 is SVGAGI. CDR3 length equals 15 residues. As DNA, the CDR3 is TGTGTCAGCATGGGCAGTCCAGGGATGAATTCACCCCTCCACTTT. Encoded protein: CVSMGSPGMNSPLHF.

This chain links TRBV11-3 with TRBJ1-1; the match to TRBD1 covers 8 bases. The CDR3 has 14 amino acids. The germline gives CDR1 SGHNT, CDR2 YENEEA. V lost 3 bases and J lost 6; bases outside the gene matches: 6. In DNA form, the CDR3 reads TGTGCCAGCAGCTTGACCGGACAGGGATCTGAAGCTTTCTTT. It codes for CASSLTGQGSEAFF.

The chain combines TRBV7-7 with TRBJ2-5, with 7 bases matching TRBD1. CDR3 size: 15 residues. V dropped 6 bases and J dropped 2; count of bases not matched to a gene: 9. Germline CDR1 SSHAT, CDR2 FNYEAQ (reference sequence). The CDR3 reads CASSTTGSGQETQYF. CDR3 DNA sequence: TGTGCCAGCAGTACGACAGGGTCTGGACAAGAGACCCAGTACTTC.

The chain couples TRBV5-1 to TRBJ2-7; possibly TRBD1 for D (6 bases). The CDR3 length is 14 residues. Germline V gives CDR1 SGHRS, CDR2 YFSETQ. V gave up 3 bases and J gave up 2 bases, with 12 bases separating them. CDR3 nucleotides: TGCGCCAGCAGCTCTCGGGACACCACCTACGAGCAGTACTTC. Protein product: CASSSRDTTYEQYF.

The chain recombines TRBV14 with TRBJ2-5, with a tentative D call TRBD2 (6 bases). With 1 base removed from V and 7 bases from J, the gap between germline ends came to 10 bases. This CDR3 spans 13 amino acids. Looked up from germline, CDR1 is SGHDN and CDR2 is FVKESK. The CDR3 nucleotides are TGTGCCAGCAGCCAAGTCCAAGCGGGGACCCAGTACTTC. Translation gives CASSQVQAGTQYF.

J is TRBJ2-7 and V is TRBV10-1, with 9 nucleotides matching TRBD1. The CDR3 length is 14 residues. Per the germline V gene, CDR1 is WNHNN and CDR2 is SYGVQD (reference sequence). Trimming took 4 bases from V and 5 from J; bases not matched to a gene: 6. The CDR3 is CASSAGQGSHEQYF. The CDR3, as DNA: TGCGCCAGCAGTGCGGGACAGGGTTCCCACGAGCAGTACTTC.

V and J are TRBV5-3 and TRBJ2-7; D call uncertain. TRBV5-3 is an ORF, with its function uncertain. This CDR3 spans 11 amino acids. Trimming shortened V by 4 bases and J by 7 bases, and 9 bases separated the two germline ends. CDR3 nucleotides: TGTGCCAGAAGCGCGGCAGAAGAGCAGTACTTC. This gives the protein CARSAAEEQYF.

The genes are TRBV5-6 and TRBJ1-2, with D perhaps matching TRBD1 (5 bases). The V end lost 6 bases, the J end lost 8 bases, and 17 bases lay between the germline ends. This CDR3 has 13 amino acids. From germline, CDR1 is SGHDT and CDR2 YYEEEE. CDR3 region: CASTMDTQRGYTF. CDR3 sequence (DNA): TGTGCCAGCACTATGGACACCCAGAGAGGCTACACCTTC.

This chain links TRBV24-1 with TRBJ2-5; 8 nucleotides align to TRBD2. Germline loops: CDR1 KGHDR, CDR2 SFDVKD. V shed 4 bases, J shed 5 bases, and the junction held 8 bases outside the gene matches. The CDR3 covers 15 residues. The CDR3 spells CATSDPSGGRETQYF. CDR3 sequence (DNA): TGTGCCACCAGTGACCCTTCGGGGGGGAGGGAGACCCAGTACTTC.

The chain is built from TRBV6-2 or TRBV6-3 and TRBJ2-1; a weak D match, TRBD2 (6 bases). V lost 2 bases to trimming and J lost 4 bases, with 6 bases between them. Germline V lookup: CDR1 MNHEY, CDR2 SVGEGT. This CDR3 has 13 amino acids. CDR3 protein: CASSYGGYNEQFF. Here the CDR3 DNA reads TGTGCCAGCAGTTACGGGGGGTACAATGAGCAGTTCTTC.

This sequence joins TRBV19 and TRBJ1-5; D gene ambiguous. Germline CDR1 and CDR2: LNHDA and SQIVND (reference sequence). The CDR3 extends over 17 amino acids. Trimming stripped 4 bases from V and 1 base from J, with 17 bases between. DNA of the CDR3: TGTGCCAGTAGTAACATCGTGGGAGGTGGGAGCAATCAGCCCCAGCATTTT. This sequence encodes CASSNIVGGGSNQPQHF.

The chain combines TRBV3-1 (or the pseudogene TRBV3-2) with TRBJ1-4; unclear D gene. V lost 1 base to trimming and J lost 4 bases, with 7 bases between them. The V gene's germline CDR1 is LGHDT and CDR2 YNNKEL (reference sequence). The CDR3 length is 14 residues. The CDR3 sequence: CASSQVNGNEKLFF. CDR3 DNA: TGTGCCAGCAGCCAAGTTAACGGTAATGAAAAACTGTTTTTT.